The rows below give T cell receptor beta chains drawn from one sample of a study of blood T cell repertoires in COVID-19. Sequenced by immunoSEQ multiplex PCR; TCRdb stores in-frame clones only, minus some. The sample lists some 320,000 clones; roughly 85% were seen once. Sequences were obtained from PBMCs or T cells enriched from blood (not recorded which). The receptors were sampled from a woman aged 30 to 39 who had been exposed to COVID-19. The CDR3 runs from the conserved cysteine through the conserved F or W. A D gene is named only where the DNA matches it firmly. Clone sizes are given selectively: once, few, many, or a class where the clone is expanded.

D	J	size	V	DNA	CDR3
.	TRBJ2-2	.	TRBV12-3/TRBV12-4	TGTGCCAGCGCGGGACAGTACACCGGGGAGCTGTTTTTT	CASAGQYTGELFF
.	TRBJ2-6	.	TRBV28	TGTGCCAGCAGTTTAAGTGGACAAAACTCTGGGGCCAACGTCCTGACTTTC	CASSLSGQNSGANVLTF
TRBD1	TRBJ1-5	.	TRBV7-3	TGTGCCAGCAGCTGGGACAGGGCTCAGCCCCAGCATTTT	CASSWDRAQPQHF
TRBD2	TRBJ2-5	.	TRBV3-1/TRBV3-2	TGTGCCAGCAGCCAAGATTGGGGAGCGGGGGCCCTCCAAGAGACCCAGTACTTC	CASSQDWGAGALQETQYF
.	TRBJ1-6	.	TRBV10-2	TGCGCCAGCAGTGAGCCGGCAGGGCTGCGCAGCGATAATTCACCCCTCCACTTT	CASSEPAGLRSDNSPLHF
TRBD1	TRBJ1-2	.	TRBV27	TGTGCCAGCAGTTTAGGGACAGGGAAGAACTATGGCTACACCTTC	CASSLGTGKNYGYTF
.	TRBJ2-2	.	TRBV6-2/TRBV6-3	TGTGCCAGCAGTTATAGCCCGAACACCGGGGAGCTGTTTTTT	CASSYSPNTGELFF
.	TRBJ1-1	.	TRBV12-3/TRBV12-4	TGTGCCAGCAGTTTCCCTACGCCAGCTTTCTTT	CASSFPTPAFF
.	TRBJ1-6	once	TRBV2	TGTGCCAGCAGTGAAAGCCCGGGAGGGTCCAATTCACCCCTCCACTTT	CASSESPGGSNSPLHF
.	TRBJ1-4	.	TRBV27	TGTGCCAGCAGTTGGACACGGAAAGGTGGTGAAAAACTGTTTTTT	CASSWTRKGGEKLFF
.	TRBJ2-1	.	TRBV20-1	TGCAGTGCTAGTCCCACCAGGGGCATCCCCTACAATGAGCAGTTCTTC	CSASPTRGIPYNEQFF
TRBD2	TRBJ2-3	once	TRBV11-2	TGTGCCAGCAGCTTACGTTTCCTCGGGGGGAGGACAGATACGCAGTATTTT	CASSLRFLGGRTDTQYF
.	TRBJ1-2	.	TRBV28	TGTGCCAGCAGTTTAGGGGCCGGCCTTTATGGCTACACCTTC	CASSLGAGLYGYTF
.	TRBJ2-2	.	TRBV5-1	TGCGCCAGCAGCTTGGCCGTGCGCACCGGGGAGCTGTTTTTT	CASSLAVRTGELFF
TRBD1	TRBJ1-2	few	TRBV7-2	TGTGCCAGCAGCTTAGGCCAGGGGGTCGGCTATGGCTACACCTTC	CASSLGQGVGYGYTF
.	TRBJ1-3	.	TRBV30	TGTGCCTGGGACCACGCAGTCTCTGGAAACACCATATATTTT	CAWDHAVSGNTIYF
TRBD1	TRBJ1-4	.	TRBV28	TGTGCCAGCAGTTGGGACAGGGAAAATGAAAAACTGTTTTTT	CASSWDRENEKLFF
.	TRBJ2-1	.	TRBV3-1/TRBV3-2	TGTGCCAGCAGCCAAATCTCTTACAATGAGCAGTTCTTC	CASSQISYNEQFF
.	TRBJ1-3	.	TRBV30	TGTGCCTGGAGTGTACCCGGAGGCTCTGGAAACACCATATATTTT	CAWSVPGGSGNTIYF
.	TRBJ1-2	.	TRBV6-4	TGTGCCAGCTCCACCAGCCCGGGGGGGGATAAAAACTATGGCTACACCTTC	CASSTSPGGDKNYGYTF
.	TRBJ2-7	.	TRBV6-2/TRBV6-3	TGTGCCAGCAGTTACTTCGGCTACGAGCAGTACTTC	CASSYFGYEQYF
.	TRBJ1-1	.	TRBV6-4	TGTGCCCCACTAGCGGGGGATACTGAAGCTTTCTTT	CAPLAGDTEAFF
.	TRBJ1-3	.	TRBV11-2	TGTGCCAGCAGCTTAGGACCGACAGGTCCTTCTGGAAACACCATATATTTT	CASSLGPTGPSGNTIYF
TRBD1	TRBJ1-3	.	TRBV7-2	TGTGCCAGCAGCTCCGACAGGGATGGAAACACCATATATTTT	CASSSDRDGNTIYF
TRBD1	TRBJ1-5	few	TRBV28	TGTGCCACCTTAACTAGGACAGGGAGAAATCAGCCCCAGCATTTT	CATLTRTGRNQPQHF
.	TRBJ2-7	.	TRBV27	TGTGCCAGCAGTTTTCAACCGGGACTCATCGACGAGCAGTACTTC	CASSFQPGLIDEQYF
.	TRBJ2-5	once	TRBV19	TGTGCCAGTAGTCTCGGAGAGACCCAGTACTTC	CASSLGETQYF
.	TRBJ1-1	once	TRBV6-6	TGTGCCAGCAGTTTAAGGGGCGCTGAAGCTTTCTTT	CASSLRGAEAFF
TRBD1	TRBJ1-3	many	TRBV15	TGTGCCACCATACAACAAACAGGGGCGAACACCATATATTTT	CATIQQTGANTIYF
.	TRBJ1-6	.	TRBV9	TGTGCCAGCAGCGTTACAGGAGTCTCACCCCTCCACTTT	CASSVTGVSPLHF
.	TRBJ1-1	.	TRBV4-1	TGCGCCAGCAGCCAAAAGGAGGGCACTGAAGCTTTCTTT	CASSQKEGTEAFF
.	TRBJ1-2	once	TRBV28	TGTGCCAGCAGTTTTAGGGGGAGTACTGGCTACACCTTC	CASSFRGSTGYTF
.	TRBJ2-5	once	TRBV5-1	TGCGCCAGCAGCTTGGAAGCCGAAGAGACCCAGTACTTC	CASSLEAEETQYF